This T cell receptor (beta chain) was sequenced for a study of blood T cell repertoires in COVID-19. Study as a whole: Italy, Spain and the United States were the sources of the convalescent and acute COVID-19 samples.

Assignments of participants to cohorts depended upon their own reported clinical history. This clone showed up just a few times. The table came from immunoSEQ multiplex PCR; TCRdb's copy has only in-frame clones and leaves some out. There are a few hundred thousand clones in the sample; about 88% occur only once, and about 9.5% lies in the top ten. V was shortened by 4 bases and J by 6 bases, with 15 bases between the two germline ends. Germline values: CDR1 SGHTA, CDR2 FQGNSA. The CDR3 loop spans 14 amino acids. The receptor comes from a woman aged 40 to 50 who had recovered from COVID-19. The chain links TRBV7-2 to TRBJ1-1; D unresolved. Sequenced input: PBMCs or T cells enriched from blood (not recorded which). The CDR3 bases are TGTGCCAGCAGCTCCAGTACGCTGGTCGCTGAAGCTTTCTTT. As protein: CASSSSTLVAEAFF.